This is a list of T cell receptor beta chains from one sample in a study of CD8 T cells in ankylosing spondylitis. TCRdb re-called the 5' RACE reads with MiXCR, one entry per CDR3 protein. Among 200,000 to 300,000 distinct CDR3 sequences, approximately 9% were seen once, and the ten largest hold approximately 7%. Sequencing was carried out using blood, either unsorted or a sorted T cell fraction (not recorded which). The receptors originated from a male donor with ankylosing spondylitis or in good health (not recorded which). CDR3s include the opening cysteine and the closing phenylalanine or tryptophan. D genes are given only for firm matches. Expanded clones are given a class, and other clones once, few, many or no size at all.

TRBJ2-7 many TRBV10-3 . TGTGCCACCGAGGGGGAGACAACCTCCTACGAGCAGTACTTC CATEGETTSYEQYF
TRBJ2-7 many TRBV20-1 TRBD1 TGCAGTGCTCACAACCCAACAGGGGTAGGCGAGCAGTACTTC CSAHNPTGVGEQYF
TRBJ2-3 many TRBV7-2 TRBD2 TGTGCCAGCAGCTCATGGACTAGCGGCACAGATACGCAGTATTTT CASSSWTSGTDTQYF
TRBJ2-7 few TRBV6-1 TRBD2 TGTGCCAGCAGTGAGGGTCTAGCGGGGGCCGAGCAGTACTTC CASSEGLAGAEQYF
TRBJ2-4 few TRBV12-3/TRBV12-4 TRBD1 TGTGCCAGCAGTCCTTCCATGTTCAACAGGGGATCAGCCAAAAACATTCAGTACTTC CASSPSMFNRGSAKNIQYF
TRBJ2-2 many TRBV7-9 . TGTGCCAGCAGCTTACTTAGAGGGTCAACCGGGGAGCTGTTTTTT CASSLLRGSTGELFF
TRBJ1-3 many TRBV7-9 TRBD1 TGTGCCAGCAAGATGCTCCGAAGGGACAGCTCTGGAAACACCATATATTTT CASKMLRRDSSGNTIYF
TRBJ2-1 few TRBV3-1 TRBD2 TGTGCCAGCAGCCAGATCAAACTAGCGGGGGGCTACAATGAGCAGTTCTTC CASSQIKLAGGYNEQFF
TRBJ2-5 many TRBV20-1 . TGCAGTGCTAGAGCCTACCGGGACCAGCAACAAGAGACCCAGTACTTC CSARAYRDQQQETQYF
TRBJ2-3 many TRBV4-3 . TGCGCCAGCAGCCAACGAGTCGCTGGGGGTAGCACAGATACGCAGTATTTT CASSQRVAGGSTDTQYF
TRBJ1-4 many TRBV29-1 . TGCAGCGTTGAAGACCCCACGGCAACTAATGAAAAACTGTTTTTT CSVEDPTATNEKLFF
TRBJ1-1 few TRBV4-3 . TGCGCCAGCAGCCAAGACCCCTTGGGTGAAGCTTTCTTT CASSQDPLGEAFF
TRBJ2-7 . TRBV5-1 TRBD2 TGCGCCAGCAGCGAGGGGACTAGCGGGACCTACGAGCAGTACTTC CASSEGTSGTYEQYF
TRBJ2-1 . TRBV7-2 . TGTGCCAGCAGCTTAGCGAGTGGGGGAGGCGGCCCCTACAATGAGCAGTTCTTC CASSLASGGGGPYNEQFF
TRBJ1-6 many TRBV6-1 . TGTGCCAGCAGTCAGGTCGATCCTAATTCACCCCTCCACTTT CASSQVDPNSPLHF
TRBJ1-2 many TRBV6-2/TRBV6-3 TRBD1 TGTGCCAGCAGTCAGAACAGGGGGCGTAACTATGGCTACACCTTC CASSQNRGRNYGYTF
TRBJ1-1 few TRBV20-1 TRBD1 TGCAGTGCTGTAGGACAGGGGGCGAGGACTGAAGCTTTCTTT CSAVGQGARTEAFF
TRBJ1-2 many TRBV2 TRBD1 TGTGCCAGCAGTGAAGGGGACAGGGCTAATGGCTACACCTTC CASSEGDRANGYTF
TRBJ2-5 many TRBV5-1 . TGTGCCAGCAGTTACCAAGAGACCCAGTACTTC CASSYQETQYF
TRBJ1-6 many TRBV11-2 . TGTGCCAGCAGAAAACAGGGTCATTTTAATTCACCCCTCCACTTT CASRKQGHFNSPLHF
TRBJ2-3 . TRBV27 TRBD2 TGTGCCAGCAGTTTGGATCTCCGACTAGCGGGAGAAAAAGATACGCAGTATTTT CASSLDLRLAGEKDTQYF
TRBJ1-2 many TRBV20-1 TRBD1 TGCAGCGTCCGGGACAGGGGTGATGGCTACACCTTC CSVRDRGDGYTF
TRBJ2-6 . TRBV5-1 . TGCGCCAGCAGCGTTCGTTTCTCTGGGGCCAACGTCCTGACTTTC CASSVRFSGANVLTF
TRBJ1-1 . TRBV6-2/TRBV6-3 . TGTGCCAGCAGCTACGGGGGGAACACTGAAGCTTTCTTT CASSYGGNTEAFF
TRBJ2-1 many TRBV12-3/TRBV12-4 . TGTGCCAGCAGTTTTTCTCTGTTGTCAGGGGAGAAGAGTGAGCAGTTCTTC CASSFSLLSGEKSEQFF
TRBJ2-1 many TRBV29-1 . TGCAGCGTTGACGATGACCAAGCCCCCGAGCAGTTCTTC CSVDDDQAPEQFF
TRBJ2-5 many TRBV7-2 . TGTGCCAGCAGTCCGACGGTAGACCAAGAGACCCAGTACTTC CASSPTVDQETQYF
TRBJ2-7 few TRBV4-3 . TGCGCCAGCAGCCAAGATATCGGACGCAGGGGCGAGCAGTACTTC CASSQDIGRRGEQYF
TRBJ2-1 . TRBV7-2 . TGTGCCAGCAGCATGGACCCCTGGGGAAATGAGCAGTTCTTC CASSMDPWGNEQFF
TRBJ1-1 many TRBV15 . TGTGCCACCAGCAGAGATCCGACTAGGAAGGAAGAAGCTTTCTTT CATSRDPTRKEEAFF
TRBJ1-5 . TRBV6-7 . TGTGCCAGCAGTTCAGACACGGGTCAGCCCCAGCATTTT CASSSDTGQPQHF
TRBJ1-1 many TRBV7-2 . TGTGCCAGCAACCCTCTCGGGGGTAAAACTGAAGCTTTCTTT CASNPLGGKTEAFF
TRBJ2-3 many TRBV7-3 TRBD2 TGTGCCAGCAGCTTAGGAGCGGAGCGGGGGGGAACCTCTAGCACAGATACGCAGTATTTT CASSLGAERGGTSSTDTQYF
TRBJ2-6 many TRBV5-4 . TGTGCCAGCAGCTTCGAACATCCCTCTTCTGGGGCCAACGTCCTGACTTTC CASSFEHPSSGANVLTF
TRBJ2-1 many TRBV24-1 . TGTGCCACCAGTGATGCGGGGACGAAACTAACGTTCTTC CATSDAGTKLTFF
TRBJ2-7 few TRBV7-8 TRBD1 TGTGCCAGCAGCGCACCGGGACAGGGAGAGTCGGAGCAGTACTTC CASSAPGQGESEQYF
TRBJ2-5 . TRBV30 . TGTGCCTGGAGTAAGCAGGGGAAAGAGACCCAGTACTTC CAWSKQGKETQYF
TRBJ2-1 . TRBV12-3/TRBV12-4 TRBD2 TGTGCCAGCAGTTTCCGGTTAGCGGGGAGTTACAATGAGCAGTTCTTC CASSFRLAGSYNEQFF
TRBJ2-1 many TRBV12-3/TRBV12-4 . TGTGCCAGCAGTTTATCCGGCAGGGTGGGTAGGAATGAGCAGTTCTTC CASSLSGRVGRNEQFF
TRBJ1-5 many TRBV7-2 . TGTGCCAGCAGCGACGGACACACCCAGCCCCAGCATTTT CASSDGHTQPQHF
TRBJ2-7 many TRBV19 . TGTGCCAGTAGTATCTTCACAGGAACCTACGAGCAGTACTTC CASSIFTGTYEQYF
TRBJ1-1 . TRBV25-1 . TGTGCCAGCACGGGGCTGGGCCCCGCTGAAGCTTTCTTT CASTGLGPAEAFF
TRBJ1-5 many TRBV19 . TGTGCCAGTAGTATAGTCGATTCGGGTCAGCCCCAGCATTTT CASSIVDSGQPQHF